There are many counts of the clone carrying this TCR beta chain. Its antigen is still unknown. V lost 0 bases and J 4 bases, leaving 4 bases between the germline ends. This CDR3 has 13 amino acids. The germline V gene encodes CDR1 SGHRS and CDR2 YFSETQ. The data were obtained in a study of T cells in Graves' hyperthyroidism and ophthalmopathy. Overall study results and limits: Model output signaled ophthalmopathy a median roughly 6.5 months ahead of onset.

No progression to ophthalmopathy during 18 months of follow-up defined stable disease. Clinical symptoms, serum thyroxine and TRAb, thyroid ultrasound and orbital computed tomography were used for the diagnoses. What was amplified from RNA transcripts were TCR beta CDR3 regions. Primed by the HTBI set, a first-round RT-PCR was run on the TCR CDR3. TCRdb re-derived calls from the multiplex PCR reads in MiXCR, one entry per CDR3 protein. The sample comprises 300,000 to 450,000 distinct CDR3 sequences, just under 15% of which are singletons, and around a third rests with the top ten. The chain has TRBV5-1 and TRBJ2-2; no clear D. The sequencing input was blood. The sequence was collected from a woman in her twenties or thirties with Graves' hyperthyroidism. The CDR3 protein is CASSLEFTGELFF. The CDR3 nucleotides read TGCGCCAGCAGCTTGGAATTCACCGGGGAGCTGTTTTTT.